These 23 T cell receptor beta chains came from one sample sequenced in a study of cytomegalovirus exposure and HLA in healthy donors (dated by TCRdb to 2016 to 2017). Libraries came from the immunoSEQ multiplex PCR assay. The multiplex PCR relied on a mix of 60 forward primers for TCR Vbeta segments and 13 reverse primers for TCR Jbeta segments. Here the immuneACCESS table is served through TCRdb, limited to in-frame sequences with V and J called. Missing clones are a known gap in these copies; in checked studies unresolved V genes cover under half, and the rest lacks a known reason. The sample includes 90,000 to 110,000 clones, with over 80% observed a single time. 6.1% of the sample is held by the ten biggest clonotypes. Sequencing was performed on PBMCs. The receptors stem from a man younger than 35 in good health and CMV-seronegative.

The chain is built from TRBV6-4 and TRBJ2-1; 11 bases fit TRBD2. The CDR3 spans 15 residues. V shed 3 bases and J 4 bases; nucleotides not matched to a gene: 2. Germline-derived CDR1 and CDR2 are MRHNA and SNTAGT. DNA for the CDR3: TGTGCCAGCAGTGAGACTAGCGGGAATTACAATGAGCAGTTCTTC. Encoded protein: CASSETSGNYNEQFF.

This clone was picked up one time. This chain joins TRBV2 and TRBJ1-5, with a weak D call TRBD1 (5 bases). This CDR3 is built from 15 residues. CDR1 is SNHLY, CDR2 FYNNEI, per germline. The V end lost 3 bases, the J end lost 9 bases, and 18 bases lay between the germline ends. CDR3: CASSEYGHPDRPQHF. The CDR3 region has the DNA TGTGCCAGCAGTGAGTACGGACACCCTGATCGGCCCCAGCATTTT.

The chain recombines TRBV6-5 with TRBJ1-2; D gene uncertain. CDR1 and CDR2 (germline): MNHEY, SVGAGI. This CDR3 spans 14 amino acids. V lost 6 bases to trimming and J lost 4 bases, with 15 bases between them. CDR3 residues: CASRSSTSAYGYTF. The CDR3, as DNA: TGTGCCAGCAGATCTAGCACGTCAGCCTATGGCTACACCTTC.

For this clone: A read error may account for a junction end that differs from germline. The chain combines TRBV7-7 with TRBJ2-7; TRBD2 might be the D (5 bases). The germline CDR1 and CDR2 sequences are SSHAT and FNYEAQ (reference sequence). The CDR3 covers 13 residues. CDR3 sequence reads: CASSLGAGWEQYF. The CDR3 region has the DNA TGTGCTAGCAGCTTAGGTGCGGGCTGGGAGCAGTACTTC.

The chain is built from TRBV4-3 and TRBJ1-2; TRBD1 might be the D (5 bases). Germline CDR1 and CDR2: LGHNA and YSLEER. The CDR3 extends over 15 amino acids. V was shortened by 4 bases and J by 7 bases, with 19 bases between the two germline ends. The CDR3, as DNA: TGCGCCAGCAGCCTCCGGCGGGAGGGGCCGGTTGGCTACACCTTC. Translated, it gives CASSLRREGPVGYTF.

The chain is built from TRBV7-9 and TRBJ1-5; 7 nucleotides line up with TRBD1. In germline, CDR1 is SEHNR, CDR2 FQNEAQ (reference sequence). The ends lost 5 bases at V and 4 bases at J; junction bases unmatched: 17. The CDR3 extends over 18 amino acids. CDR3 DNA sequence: TGTGCCAGCAGCCCTCGAGTCGGACAGGATGCACAGAATCAGCCCCAGCATTTT. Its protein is CASSPRVGQDAQNQPQHF.

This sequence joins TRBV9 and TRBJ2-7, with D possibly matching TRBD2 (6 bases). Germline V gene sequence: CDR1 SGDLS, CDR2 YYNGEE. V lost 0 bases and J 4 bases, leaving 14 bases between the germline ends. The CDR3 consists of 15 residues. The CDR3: CASSVGTGVTYEQYF. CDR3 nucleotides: TGTGCCAGCAGCGTAGGCACGGGAGTTACTTACGAGCAGTACTTC.

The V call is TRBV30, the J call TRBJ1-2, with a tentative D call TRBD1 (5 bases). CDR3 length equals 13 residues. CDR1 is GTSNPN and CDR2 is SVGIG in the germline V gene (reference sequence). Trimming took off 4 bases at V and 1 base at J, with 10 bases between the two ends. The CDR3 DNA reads TGTGCCTGGATGGGGCTCGATAACTATGGCTACACCTTC. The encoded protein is CAWMGLDNYGYTF.

CDR3 sequence: CASSYRSGRSYNEQFF. Written as DNA, the CDR3 is TGTGCCAGCAGTTATCGAAGCGGGAGGTCCTACAATGAGCAGTTCTTC. This sequence joins TRBV6-5 and TRBJ2-1; TRBD2 aligns across 9 bases. CDR1 MNHEY and CDR2 SVGAGI come from the germline V gene. V trimming: 3 bases; J trimming: 1 base; junction bases outside the gene matches: 4. The CDR3 is 16 amino acids.

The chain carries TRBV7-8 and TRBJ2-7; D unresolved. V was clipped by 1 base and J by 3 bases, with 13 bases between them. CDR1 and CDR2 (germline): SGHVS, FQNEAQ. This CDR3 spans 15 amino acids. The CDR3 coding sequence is TGTGCCAGCAGCTTAGGGGTGGGCCCAGGCTACGAGCAGTACTTC. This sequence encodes CASSLGVGPGYEQYF.

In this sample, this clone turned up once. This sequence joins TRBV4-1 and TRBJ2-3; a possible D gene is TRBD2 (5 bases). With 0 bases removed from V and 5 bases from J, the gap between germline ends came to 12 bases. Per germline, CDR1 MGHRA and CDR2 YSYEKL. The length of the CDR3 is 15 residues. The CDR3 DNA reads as TGCGCCAGCAGCCAAGATAGCGAGGCGATAGATACGCAGTATTTT. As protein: CASSQDSEAIDTQYF.

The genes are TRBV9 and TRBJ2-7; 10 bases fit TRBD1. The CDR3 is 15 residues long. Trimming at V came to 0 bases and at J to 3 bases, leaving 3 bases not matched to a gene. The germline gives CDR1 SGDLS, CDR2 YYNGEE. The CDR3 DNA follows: TGTGCCAGCAGCGTAGTAGGGACAGGGGACTACGAGCAGTACTTC. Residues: CASSVVGTGDYEQYF.

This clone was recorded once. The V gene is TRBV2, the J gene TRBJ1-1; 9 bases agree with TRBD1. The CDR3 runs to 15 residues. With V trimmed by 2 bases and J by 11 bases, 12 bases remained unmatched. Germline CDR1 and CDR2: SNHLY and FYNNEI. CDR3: CASSERGQGRKFAFF. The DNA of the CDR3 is TGTGCCAGCAGTGAAAGGGGACAGGGAAGAAAGTTTGCTTTCTTT.

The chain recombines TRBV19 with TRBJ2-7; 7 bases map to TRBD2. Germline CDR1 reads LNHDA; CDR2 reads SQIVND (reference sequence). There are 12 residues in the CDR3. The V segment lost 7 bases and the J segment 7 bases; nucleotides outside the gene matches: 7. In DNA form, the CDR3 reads TGTGCCAGTACTGGGGGAGGGCGGGAGCAGTACTTC. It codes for CASTGGGREQYF. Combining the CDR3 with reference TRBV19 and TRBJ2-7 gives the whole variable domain DGGITQSPKYLFRKEGQNVTLSCEQNLNHDAMYWYRQDPGQGLRLIYYSQIVNDFQKGDIAEGYSVSREKKESFPLTVTSAQKNPTAFYLCASTGGGREQYFGPGTRLTVT.

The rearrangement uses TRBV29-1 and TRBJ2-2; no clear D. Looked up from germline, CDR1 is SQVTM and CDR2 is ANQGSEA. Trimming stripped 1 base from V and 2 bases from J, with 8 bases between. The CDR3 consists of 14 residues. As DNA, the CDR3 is TGCAGCGTTGAAGTTCCTAAAAACACCGGGGAGCTGTTTTTT. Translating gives CSVEVPKNTGELFF.

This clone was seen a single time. For the CDR3, the DNA is TGTGCCAGCAGTTTAACAGGGTGGAACTATGGCTACACCTTC. Its protein product is CASSLTGWNYGYTF. The chain recombines TRBV27 with TRBJ1-2, with a weak D call TRBD1 (6 bases). V lost 2 bases and J 2 bases, leaving 9 bases between the germline ends. This CDR3 has 14 residues. Germline V gene data show CDR1 as MNHEY and CDR2 as SMNVEV (reference sequence).

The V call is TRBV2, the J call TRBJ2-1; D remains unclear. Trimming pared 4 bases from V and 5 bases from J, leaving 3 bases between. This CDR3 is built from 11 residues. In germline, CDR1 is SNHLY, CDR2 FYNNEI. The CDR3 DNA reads TGTGCCAGCAGTGCGGACAATGAGCAGTTCTTC. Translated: CASSADNEQFF.

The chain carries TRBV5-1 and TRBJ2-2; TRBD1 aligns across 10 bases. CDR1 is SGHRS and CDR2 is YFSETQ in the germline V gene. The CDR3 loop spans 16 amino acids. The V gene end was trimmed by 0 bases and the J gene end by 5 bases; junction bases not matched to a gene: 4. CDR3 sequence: CASSLGDRGGTGELFF. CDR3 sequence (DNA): TGCGCCAGCAGCTTGGGGGACAGGGGAGGAACCGGGGAGCTGTTTTTT.

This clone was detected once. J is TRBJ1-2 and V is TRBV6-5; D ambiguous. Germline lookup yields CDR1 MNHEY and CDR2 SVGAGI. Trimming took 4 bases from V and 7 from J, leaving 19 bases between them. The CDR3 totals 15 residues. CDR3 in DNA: TGTGCCAGCAGTTTCTACCCGTCGGGGTCTAGTGGCTACACCTTC. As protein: CASSFYPSGSSGYTF.

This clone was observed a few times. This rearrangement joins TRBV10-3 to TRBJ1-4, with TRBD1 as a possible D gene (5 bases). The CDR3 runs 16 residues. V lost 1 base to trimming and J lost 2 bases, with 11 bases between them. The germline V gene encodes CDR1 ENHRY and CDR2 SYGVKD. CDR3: CAISEFAGSTNEKLFF. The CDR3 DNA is TGTGCCATCAGTGAGTTTGCAGGGTCGACTAATGAAAAACTGTTTTTT.

This chain's CDR3 is CSAEWPSNRGEKLFF. The CDR3 DNA reads as TGCAGCGCGGAGTGGCCCTCGAACCGAGGCGAAAAACTGTTTTTT. V is TRBV29-1 and J is TRBJ1-4; D gene uncertain. Deletions cut 7 bases from V and 8 bases from J, with 23 bases between. From germline, CDR1 is SQVTM and CDR2 ANQGSEA. The CDR3 is 15 amino acids. The complete variable domain, with remaining parts taken from reference TRBV29-1 and TRBJ1-4, reads SAVISQKPSRDICQRGTSLTIQCQVDSQVTMMFWYRQQPGQSLTLIATANQGSEATYESGFVIDKFPISRPNLTFSTLTVSNMSPEDSSIYLCSAEWPSNRGEKLFFGSGTQLSVL.

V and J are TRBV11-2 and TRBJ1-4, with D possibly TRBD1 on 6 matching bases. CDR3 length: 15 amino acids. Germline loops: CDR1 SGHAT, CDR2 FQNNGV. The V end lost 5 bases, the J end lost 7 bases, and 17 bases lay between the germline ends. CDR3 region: CASSPGTNWGEKLFF. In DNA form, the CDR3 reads TGTGCCAGCAGCCCGGGGACAAATTGGGGTGAAAAACTGTTTTTT.

CDR3 amino acids: CASSLSDEQFF. The CDR3 nucleotides are TGTGCCAGCAGCCTCTCTGATGAGCAGTTCTTC. The chain uses TRBV9 and TRBJ2-1, with unresolved D. The CDR3 runs to 11 residues. V dropped 4 bases and J dropped 8 bases, with 7 bases sitting between them. Per the germline V gene, CDR1 is SGDLS and CDR2 is YYNGEE.